This T cell receptor beta chain was recorded in a study of cytomegalovirus exposure and HLA in healthy donors. The PCR used 60 Vbeta and 13 Jbeta primers. Libraries were prepared by immunoSEQ multiplex PCR; TCRdb keeps only in-frame clonotypes and omits some of them. Among some 70,000 clones listed, approximately 88% were seen once. Donors showed nominal health when sampled, although they likely had unrecorded immune exposures. This clone came up a few times. Germline CDR1 is SGHNT and CDR2 is YENEEA. The CDR3 loop spans 14 amino acids. Trimming removed 5 bases at V and 1 base at J, with 11 bases between.

The chain joins TRBV11-3 to TRBJ1-1, with unresolved D. The receptor comes from a woman aged 45-65 years in good health and CMV-seronegative. Sequenced material: PBMCs. The CDR3 region is CASSRGRGNTEAFF. As DNA, the CDR3 is TGTGCCAGCAGCCGGGGTCGGGGGAACACTGAAGCTTTCTTT. Filled out from reference TRBV11-3 and TRBJ1-1, the complete variable domain reads EAGVVQSPRYKIIEKKQPVAFWCNPISGHNTLYWYLQNLGQGPELLIRYENEEAVDDSQLPKDRFSAERLKGVDSTLKIQPAELGDSAVYLCASSRGRGNTEAFFGQGTRLTVV.